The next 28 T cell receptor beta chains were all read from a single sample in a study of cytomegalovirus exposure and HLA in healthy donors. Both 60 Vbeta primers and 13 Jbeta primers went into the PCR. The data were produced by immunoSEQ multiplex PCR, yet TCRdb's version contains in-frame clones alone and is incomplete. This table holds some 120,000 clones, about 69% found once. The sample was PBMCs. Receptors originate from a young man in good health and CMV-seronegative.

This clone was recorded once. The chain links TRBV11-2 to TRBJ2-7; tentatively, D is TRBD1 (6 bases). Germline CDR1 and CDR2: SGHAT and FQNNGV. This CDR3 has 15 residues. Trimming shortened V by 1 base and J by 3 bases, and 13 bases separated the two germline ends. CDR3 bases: TGTGCCAGCAGCTTAGGAGCAGGGGAGAGCTACGAGCAGTACTTC. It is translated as CASSLGAGESYEQYF.

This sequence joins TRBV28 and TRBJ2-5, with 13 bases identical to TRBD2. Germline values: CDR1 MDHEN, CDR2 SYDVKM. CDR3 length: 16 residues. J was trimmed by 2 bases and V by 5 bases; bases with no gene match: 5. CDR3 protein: CASSKPGLAGQETQYF. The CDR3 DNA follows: TGTGCCAGCAGTAAACCGGGACTAGCGGGGCAAGAGACCCAGTACTTC.

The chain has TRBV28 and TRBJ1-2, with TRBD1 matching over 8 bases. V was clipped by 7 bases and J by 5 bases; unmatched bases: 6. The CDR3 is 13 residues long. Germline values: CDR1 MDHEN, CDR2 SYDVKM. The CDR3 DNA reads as TGTGCCAGCACCATACACAGGGGGTATGGCTACACCTTC. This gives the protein CASTIHRGYGYTF.

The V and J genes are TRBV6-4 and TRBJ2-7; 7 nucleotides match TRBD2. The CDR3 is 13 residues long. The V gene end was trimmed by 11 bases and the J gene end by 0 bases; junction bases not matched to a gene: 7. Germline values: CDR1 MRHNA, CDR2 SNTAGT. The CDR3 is CAAWAGVSYEQYF. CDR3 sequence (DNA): TGTGCCGCTTGGGCGGGGGTCTCCTACGAGCAGTACTTC.

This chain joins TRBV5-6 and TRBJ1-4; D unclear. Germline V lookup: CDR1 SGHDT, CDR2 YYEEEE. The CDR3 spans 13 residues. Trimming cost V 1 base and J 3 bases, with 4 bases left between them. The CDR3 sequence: CASSLTANEKLFF. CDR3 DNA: TGTGCCAGCAGCTTGACAGCTAATGAAAAACTGTTTTTT.

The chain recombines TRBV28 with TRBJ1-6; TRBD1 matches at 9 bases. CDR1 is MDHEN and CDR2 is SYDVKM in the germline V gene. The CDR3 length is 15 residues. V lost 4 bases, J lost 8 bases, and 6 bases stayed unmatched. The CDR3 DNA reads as TGTGCCAGCAGTTCCACCCGGGACAGGGATTCACCCCTCCACTTT. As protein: CASSSTRDRDSPLHF.

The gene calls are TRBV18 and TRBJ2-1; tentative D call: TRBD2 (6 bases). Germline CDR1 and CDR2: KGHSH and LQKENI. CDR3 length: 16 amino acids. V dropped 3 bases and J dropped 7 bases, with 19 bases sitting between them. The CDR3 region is CASSPPGGVVLNEQFF. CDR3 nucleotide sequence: TGTGCCAGCTCACCCCCCGGGGGAGTTGTCTTAAATGAGCAGTTCTTC.

The CDR3 spells CASSEQTSGLDEQYF. The CDR3, as DNA: TGCGCCAGCAGCGAACAGACTAGCGGGCTCGACGAGCAGTACTTC. The chain is built from TRBV4-3 and TRBJ2-7; 10 bases line up with TRBD2. The V segment lost 5 bases and the J segment 5 bases; nucleotides outside the gene matches: 9. CDR1 LGHNA and CDR2 YSLEER come from the germline V gene. CDR3 length: 15 amino acids.

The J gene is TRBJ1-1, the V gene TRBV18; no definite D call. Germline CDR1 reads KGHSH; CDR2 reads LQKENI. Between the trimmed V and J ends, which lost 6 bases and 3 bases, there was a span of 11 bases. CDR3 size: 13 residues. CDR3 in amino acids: CASSEARDTEAFF. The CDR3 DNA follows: TGTGCCAGCTCCGAGGCCCGGGACACTGAAGCTTTCTTT. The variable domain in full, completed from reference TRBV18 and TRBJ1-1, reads NAGVMQNPRHLVRRRGQEARLRCSPMKGHSHVYWYRQLPEEGLKFMVYLQKENIIDESGMPKERFSAEFPKEGPSILRIQQVVRGDSAAYFCASSEARDTEAFFGQGTRLTVV.

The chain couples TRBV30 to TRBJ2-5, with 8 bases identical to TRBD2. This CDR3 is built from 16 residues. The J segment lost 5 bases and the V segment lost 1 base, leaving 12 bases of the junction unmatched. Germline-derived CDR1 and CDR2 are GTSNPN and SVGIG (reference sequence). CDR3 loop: CAWSGVREGPRETQYF. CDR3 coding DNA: TGTGCCTGGAGTGGGGTACGGGAGGGCCCTCGGGAGACCCAGTACTTC.

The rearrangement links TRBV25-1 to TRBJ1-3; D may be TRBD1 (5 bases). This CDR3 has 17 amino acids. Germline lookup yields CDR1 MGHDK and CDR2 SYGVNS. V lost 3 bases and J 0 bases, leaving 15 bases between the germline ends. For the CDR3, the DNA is TGTGCCAGCAGTGACTCCGGGACTCAGCACTCTGGAAACACCATATATTTT. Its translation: CASSDSGTQHSGNTIYF.

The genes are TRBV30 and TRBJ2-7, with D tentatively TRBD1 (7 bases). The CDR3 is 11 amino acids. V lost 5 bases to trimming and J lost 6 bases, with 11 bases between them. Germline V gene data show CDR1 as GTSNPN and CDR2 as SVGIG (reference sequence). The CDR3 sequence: CAWGGGGEQYF. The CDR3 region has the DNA TGTGCCTGGGGAGGGGGCGGCGAGCAGTACTTC.

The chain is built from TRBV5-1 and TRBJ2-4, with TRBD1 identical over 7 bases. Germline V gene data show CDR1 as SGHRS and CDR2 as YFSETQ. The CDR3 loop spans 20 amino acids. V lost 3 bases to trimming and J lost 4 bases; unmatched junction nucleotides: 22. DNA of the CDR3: TGCGCCAGCAGCTACAGGGGATCGGGCCCGATTCCCGAGATAAAAAACATTCAGTACTTC. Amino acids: CASSYRGSGPIPEIKNIQYF.

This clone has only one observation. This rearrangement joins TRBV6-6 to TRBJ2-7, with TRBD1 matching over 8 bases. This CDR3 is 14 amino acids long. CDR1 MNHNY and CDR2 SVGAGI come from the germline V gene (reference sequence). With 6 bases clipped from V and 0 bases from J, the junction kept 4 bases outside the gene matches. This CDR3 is CASRGTGYSYEQYF. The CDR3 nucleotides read TGTGCCAGCAGAGGGACAGGTTACTCCTACGAGCAGTACTTC.

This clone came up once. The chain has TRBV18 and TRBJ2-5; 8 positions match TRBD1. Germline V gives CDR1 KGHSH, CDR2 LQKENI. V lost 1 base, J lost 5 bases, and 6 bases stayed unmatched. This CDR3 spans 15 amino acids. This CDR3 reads CASSPRSGGSETQYF. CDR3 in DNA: TGTGCCAGCTCACCACGCTCAGGGGGCAGTGAGACCCAGTACTTC.

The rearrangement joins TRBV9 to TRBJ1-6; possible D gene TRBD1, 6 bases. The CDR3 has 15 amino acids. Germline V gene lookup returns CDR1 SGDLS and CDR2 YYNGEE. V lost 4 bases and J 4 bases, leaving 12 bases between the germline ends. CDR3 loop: CASSTVDRYNSPLHF. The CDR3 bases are TGTGCCAGCAGCACCGTTGACAGGTATAATTCACCCCTCCACTTT.

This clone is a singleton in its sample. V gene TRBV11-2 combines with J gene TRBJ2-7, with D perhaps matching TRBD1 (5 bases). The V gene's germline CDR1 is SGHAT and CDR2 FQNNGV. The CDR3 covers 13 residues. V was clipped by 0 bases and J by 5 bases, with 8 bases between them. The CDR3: CASSLDRVHEQYF. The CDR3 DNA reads TGTGCCAGCAGCTTAGACAGGGTTCACGAGCAGTACTTC. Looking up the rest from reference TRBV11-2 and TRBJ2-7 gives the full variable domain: EAGVAQSPRYKIIEKRQSVAFWCNPISGHATLYWYQQILGQGPKLLIQFQNNGVVDDSQLPKDRFSAERLKGVDSTLKIQPAKLEDSAVYLCASSLDRVHEQYFGPGTRLTVT.

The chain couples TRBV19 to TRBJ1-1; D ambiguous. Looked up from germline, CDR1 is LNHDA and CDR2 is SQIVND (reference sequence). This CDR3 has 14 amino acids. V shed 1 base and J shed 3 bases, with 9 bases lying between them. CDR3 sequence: CASSIGGLYTEAFF. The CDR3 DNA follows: TGTGCCAGTAGTATAGGAGGGTTGTACACTGAAGCTTTCTTT.

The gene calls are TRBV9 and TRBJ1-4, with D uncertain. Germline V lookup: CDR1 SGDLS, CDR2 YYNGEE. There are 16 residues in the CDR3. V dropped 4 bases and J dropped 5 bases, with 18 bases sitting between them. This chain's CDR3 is CASSLGSSGQNEKLFF. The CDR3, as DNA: TGTGCCAGCAGCCTGGGGTCGAGCGGGCAGAATGAAAAACTGTTTTTT.

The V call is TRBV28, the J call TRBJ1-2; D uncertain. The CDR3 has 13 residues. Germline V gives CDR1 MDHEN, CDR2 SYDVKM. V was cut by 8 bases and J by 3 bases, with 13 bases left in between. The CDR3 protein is CASVSSVYYGYTF. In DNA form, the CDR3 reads TGTGCCAGCGTTTCCTCGGTTTACTATGGCTACACCTTC.

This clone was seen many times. The CDR3: CASLGGISTDTQYF. The CDR3 nucleotides read TGTGCCAGTCTGGGAGGTATTAGCACAGATACGCAGTATTTT. This chain connects TRBV2 to TRBJ2-3, with D tentatively TRBD2 (6 bases). Trimming took 9 bases from V and 0 from J, leaving 13 bases between them. In germline, CDR1 is SNHLY, CDR2 FYNNEI. This CDR3 spans 14 amino acids.

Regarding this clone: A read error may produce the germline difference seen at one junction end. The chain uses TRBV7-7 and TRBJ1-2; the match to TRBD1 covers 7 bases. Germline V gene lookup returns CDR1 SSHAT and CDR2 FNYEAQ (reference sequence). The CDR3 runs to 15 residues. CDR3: CASSARDRKPYGYTF. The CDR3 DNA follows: TGTGCTAGCAGCGCCCGGGACAGAAAACCCTATGGCTACACCTTC.

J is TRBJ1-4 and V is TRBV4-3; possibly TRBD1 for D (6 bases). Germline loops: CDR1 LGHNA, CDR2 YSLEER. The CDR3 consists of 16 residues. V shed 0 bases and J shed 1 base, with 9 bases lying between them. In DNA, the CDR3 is TGCGCCAGCAGCCAAGACCCGACAGGAACTAATGAAAAACTGTTTTTT. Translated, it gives CASSQDPTGTNEKLFF.

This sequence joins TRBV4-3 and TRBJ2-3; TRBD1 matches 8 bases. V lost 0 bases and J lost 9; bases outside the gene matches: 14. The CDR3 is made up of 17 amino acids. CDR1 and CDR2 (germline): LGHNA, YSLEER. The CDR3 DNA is TGCGCCAGCAGCCAAGAGGGCCGGGACAGGTACCGTGGCACGCAGTATTTT. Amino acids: CASSQEGRDRYRGTQYF.

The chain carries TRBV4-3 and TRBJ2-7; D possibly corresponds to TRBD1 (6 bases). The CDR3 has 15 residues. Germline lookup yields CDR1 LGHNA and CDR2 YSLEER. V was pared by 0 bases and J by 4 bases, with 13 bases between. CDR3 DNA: TGCGCCAGCAGCCAAGAGAAGGACAGTGCGTACGAGCAGTACTTC. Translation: CASSQEKDSAYEQYF.

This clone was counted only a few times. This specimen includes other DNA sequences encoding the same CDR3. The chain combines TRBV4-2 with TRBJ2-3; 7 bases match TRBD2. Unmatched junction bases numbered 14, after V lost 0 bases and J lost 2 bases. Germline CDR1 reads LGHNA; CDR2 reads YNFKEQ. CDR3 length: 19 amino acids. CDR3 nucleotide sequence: TGTGCCAGCAGCCAAGATGCCGGGACTATGCCTCCCCACACAGATACGCAGTATTTT. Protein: CASSQDAGTMPPHTDTQYF.

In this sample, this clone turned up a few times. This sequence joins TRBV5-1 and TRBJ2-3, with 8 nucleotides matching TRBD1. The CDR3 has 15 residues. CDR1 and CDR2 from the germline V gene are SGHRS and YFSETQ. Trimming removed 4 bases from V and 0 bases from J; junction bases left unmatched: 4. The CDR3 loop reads CASSTDRESTDTQYF. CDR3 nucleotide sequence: TGCGCCAGCAGCACGGACAGGGAGAGCACAGATACGCAGTATTTT.

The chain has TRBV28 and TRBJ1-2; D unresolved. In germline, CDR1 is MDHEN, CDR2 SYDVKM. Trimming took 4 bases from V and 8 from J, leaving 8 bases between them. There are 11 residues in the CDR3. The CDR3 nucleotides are TGTGCCAGCAGTTCCACCAGAGGCTACACCTTC. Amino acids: CASSSTRGYTF.